One and the same sample provided the 30 T cell receptor beta chains below, sequenced in a study of T cells in localized non-small cell lung cancer. Only in-frame clones appear in the TCRdb table, and some are missing; sequencing was by immunoSEQ multiplex PCR. The sample includes tens of thousands of clones, 85% to 90% of them seen just once. The source was peripheral blood, collected before any cancer treatment. These TCRs come from a man aged 18 to 49 with stage I lung adenocarcinoma.

The genes are TRBV7-2 and TRBJ1-1; D possibly corresponds to TRBD1 (5 bases). Germline V gene data show CDR1 as SGHTA and CDR2 as FQGNSA. The CDR3 is made up of 19 amino acids. Deletions cut 4 bases from V and 7 bases from J, with 31 bases between. CDR3 loop: CASSSGRWNNRGSDGEAFF. CDR3 nucleotides: TGTGCCAGCAGCTCGGGCAGGTGGAACAATCGGGGGTCTGATGGTGAAGCTTTCTTT.

This chain links TRBV27 with TRBJ2-7; possible D gene TRBD2, 5 bases. The CDR3 consists of 15 residues. Germline CDR1 MNHEY, CDR2 SMNVEV (reference sequence). Trimming removed 2 bases from V and 2 bases from J, with 13 bases in between. DNA for the CDR3: TGTGCCAGCAGTTTAGGATGGGAGTCGACCTACGAGCAGTACTTC. This encodes CASSLGWESTYEQYF.

This clone turned up a few times. The chain recombines TRBV10-1 with TRBJ2-1; D ambiguous. CDR1 WNHNN and CDR2 SYGVQD come from the germline V gene (reference sequence). The CDR3 covers 16 residues. Trimming shortened V by 8 bases and J by 6 bases, and 23 bases separated the two germline ends. CDR3 region: CASRRAWLEVSNEQFF. The DNA for the CDR3 is TGCGCCAGCCGAAGAGCTTGGCTTGAGGTGAGCAATGAGCAGTTCTTC.

The gene calls are TRBV19 and TRBJ1-2; a possible D gene is TRBD1 (5 bases). The CDR3 covers 15 residues. V was trimmed by 3 bases and J by 5 bases, leaving 16 bases between them. The germline CDR1 and CDR2 sequences are LNHDA and SQIVND (reference sequence). CDR3 DNA sequence: TGTGCCAGTAGTATGGGAATCCGGGGGTCATATGGCTACACCTTC. Translation: CASSMGIRGSYGYTF. The full variable domain, with the rest looked up from reference TRBV19 and TRBJ1-2, is DGGITQSPKYLFRKEGQNVTLSCEQNLNHDAMYWYRQDPGQGLRLIYYSQIVNDFQKGDIAEGYSVSREKKESFPLTVTSAQKNPTAFYLCASSMGIRGSYGYTFGSGTRLTVV.

As to this clone: Mismatch with germline at one junction end may stem from a read error. The chain combines TRBV5-6 with TRBJ2-7; 7 bases map to TRBD1. The CDR3 runs to 14 residues. From germline, CDR1 is SGHDT and CDR2 YYEEEE. The chain's CDR3 is CASSLGQRPGEQYF. The CDR3 DNA sequence: TGTGCCAGCAGTTTGGGACAGCGTCCTGGAGAGCAGTACTTC.

The chain uses TRBV15 and TRBJ2-2, with a possible D match to TRBD1 (5 bases). Germline CDR1 is LNHNV and CDR2 is YYDKDF (reference sequence). CDR3 length equals 12 residues. Trimming stripped 11 bases from V and 2 bases from J, with 9 bases between. CDR3 in DNA: TGTGCCGTGCAGGGAAACACCGGGGAGCTGTTTTTT. The encoded protein is CAVQGNTGELFF.

The chain has TRBV5-1 and TRBJ2-3; D gene ambiguous. The germline V and J ends were trimmed by 0 bases and 2 bases, with 10 bases remaining between them. Germline V gene lookup returns CDR1 SGHRS and CDR2 YFSETQ. The CDR3 consists of 15 residues. CDR3 nucleotides: TGCGCCAGCAGCTTGGGAGCCGGCCTCACAGATACGCAGTATTTT. Translated: CASSLGAGLTDTQYF.

This clone is a singleton in its sample. The chain has TRBV30 and TRBJ2-3; 11 bases line up with TRBD2. This CDR3 has 15 amino acids. The germline V gene has CDR1 GTSNPN and CDR2 SVGIG (reference sequence). Trimming removed 6 bases from V and 3 bases from J; junction bases left unmatched: 8. Here the CDR3 reads CACSNSGGATDTQYF. The CDR3 bases are TGTGCCTGTTCCAATAGCGGGGGGGCGACAGATACGCAGTATTTT.

V is TRBV7-6 and J is TRBJ2-1; 7 positions agree with TRBD2. The CDR3 length is 18 residues. CDR1 and CDR2 from the germline V gene are SGHVS and FNYEAQ. V lost 1 base and J lost 3; bases outside the gene matches: 12. The CDR3 reads CASSLVSLESGDYNEQFF. CDR3 coding DNA: TGTGCCAGCAGCTTAGTATCGTTAGAAAGCGGGGACTACAATGAGCAGTTCTTC.

This rearrangement joins TRBV5-4 to TRBJ2-5; 9 nucleotides agree with TRBD2. The trim removed 4 bases at V and 2 bases at J, leaving 6 bases unmatched. Germline V gene lookup returns CDR1 SGHNT and CDR2 YYREEE (reference sequence). The CDR3 is made up of 15 amino acids. CDR3 loop: CASSPSGGMQETQYF. The DNA of the CDR3 is TGTGCCAGCAGCCCAAGCGGGGGGATGCAAGAGACCCAGTACTTC.

V usage is TRBV6-5 and J usage is TRBJ2-2; tentatively, D is TRBD2 (6 bases). This CDR3 is built from 14 residues. V was shortened by 4 bases and J by 4 bases, with 10 bases between the two germline ends. CDR1 is MNHEY and CDR2 is SVGAGI in the germline V gene. The CDR3 coding sequence is TGTGCCAGCAGTTGGGTGGAGGGCACCGGGGAGCTGTTTTTT. Its translation is CASSWVEGTGELFF.

The chain has TRBV5-5 and TRBJ2-3; 7 bases match TRBD2. Per germline, CDR1 SGHKS and CDR2 YYEKEE (reference sequence). J gave up 1 base and V 0 bases, and 2 bases lay outside the gene matches. The CDR3 is made up of 15 amino acids. The chain's CDR3 is CASSLVRGGTDTQYF. CDR3 sequence (DNA): TGTGCCAGCAGCTTGGTCCGGGGGGGCACAGATACGCAGTATTTT.

DNA for the CDR3: TGTGCCATCAGCTCCCCTCACAGGGAAGAAGATGGCTACACCTTC. It codes for CAISSPHREEDGYTF. The J gene is TRBJ1-2, the V gene TRBV10-3, with D possibly matching TRBD1 (6 bases). With 6 bases removed from V and 6 bases from J, the gap between germline ends came to 20 bases. CDR1 is ENHRY, CDR2 SYGVKD, per germline. The CDR3 is 15 amino acids.

The chain uses TRBV4-1 and TRBJ1-5; D is possibly TRBD1 (5 bases). Trimming shortened V by 1 base and J by 1 base, and 11 bases separated the two germline ends. The CDR3 spans 16 residues. In germline, CDR1 is MGHRA, CDR2 YSYEKL. CDR3 loop: CASSQGGAFSNQPQHF. The CDR3 bases are TGCGCCAGCAGCCAAGGGGGCGCTTTCAGCAATCAGCCCCAGCATTTT.

The genes are TRBV14 and TRBJ2-7; maybe TRBD2 (6 bases). The V gene's germline CDR1 is SGHDN and CDR2 FVKESK. Trimming shortened V by 3 bases and J by 5 bases, and 8 bases separated the two germline ends. This CDR3 is built from 12 residues. The CDR3: CASSHAGHEQYF. The CDR3, as DNA: TGTGCCAGCAGCCATGCGGGGCACGAGCAGTACTTC. Filled out from reference TRBV14 and TRBJ2-7, the complete variable domain reads EAGVTQFPSHSVIEKGQTVTLRCDPISGHDNLYWYRRVMGKEIKFLLHFVKESKQDESGMPNNRFLAERTGGTYSTLKVQPAELEDSGVYFCASSHAGHEQYFGPGTRLTVT.

The CDR3 DNA reads TGTGCCTGGAGCAGGGTCGCTGAAGCTTTCTTT. This encodes CAWSRVAEAFF. This chain connects TRBV30 to TRBJ1-1; D perhaps matches TRBD1 (5 bases). CDR3 length: 11 residues. CDR1 is GTSNPN and CDR2 is SVGIG in the germline V gene (reference sequence). Trimming cost V 3 bases and J 6 bases, with 8 bases left between them.

This sequence joins TRBV4-3 and TRBJ1-2; D perhaps matches TRBD1 (6 bases). Per germline, CDR1 LGHNA and CDR2 YSLEER. The V gene lost 1 base and the J gene lost 1 base, with 13 bases spanning the gap. This CDR3 has 16 amino acids. CDR3: CASSQVGGSNNYGYTF. The CDR3 nucleotides are TGCGCCAGCAGCCAAGTAGGGGGTTCGAATAACTATGGCTACACCTTC.

The rearrangement links TRBV10-2 to TRBJ2-1; 10 bases are shared with TRBD1. CDR3 size: 16 residues. CDR1 is WSHSY and CDR2 is SAAADI in the germline V gene. Unmatched junction bases numbered 11, after V lost 6 bases and J lost 6 bases. The CDR3 reads CASSAVRDRGVNEQFF. CDR3 DNA: TGCGCCAGCAGCGCGGTCCGGGACAGGGGCGTCAATGAGCAGTTCTTC.

This clone counts as medium-sized. The chain joins TRBV4-1 to TRBJ1-5; 10 nucleotides agree with TRBD1. CDR1 and CDR2 from the germline V gene are MGHRA and YSYEKL. The CDR3 totals 17 residues. The junction had 9 bases not matched to a gene; V was cut back by 5 bases and J by 2 bases. CDR3 amino acids: CASSSGTGEKGNQPQHF. CDR3 bases: TGCGCCAGCAGCTCCGGGACAGGGGAAAAAGGCAATCAGCCCCAGCATTTT.

This chain uses TRBV2 with TRBJ2-1; TRBD2 aligns across 11 bases. The trim removed 6 bases at V and 3 bases at J, leaving 4 bases unmatched. This CDR3 has 15 residues. CDR1 is SNHLY and CDR2 is FYNNEI in the germline V gene. The CDR3 DNA is TGTGCCAGCAGGCTACTAGCGGGAGACTACAATGAGCAGTTCTTC. Protein sequence: CASRLLAGDYNEQFF.

The rearrangement uses TRBV5-4 and TRBJ1-2; D perhaps matches TRBD1 (5 bases). The CDR3 runs 14 residues. CDR1 and CDR2 (germline): SGHNT, YYREEE (reference sequence). The V and J ends lost 4 bases and 2 bases respectively, with 12 bases between them. In DNA, the CDR3 is TGTGCCAGCAGCCTGCAGGGAAAAAACTATGGCTACACCTTC. The encoded protein is CASSLQGKNYGYTF. Using reference TRBV5-4 and TRBJ1-2 for the parts outside the CDR3, the full variable domain is ETGVTQSPTHLIKTRGQQVTLRCSSQSGHNTVSWYQQALGQGPQFIFQYYREEENGRGNFPPRFSGLQFPNYSSELNVNALELDDSALYLCASSLQGKNYGYTFGSGTRLTVV.

The rearrangement uses TRBV5-1 and TRBJ2-2, with D perhaps being TRBD1 or TRBD2 (5 bases each). The CDR3 totals 16 residues. Germline values: CDR1 SGHRS, CDR2 YFSETQ. V was cut by 6 bases and J by 0 bases, with 15 bases left in between. The CDR3 sequence is CASTDGAVPNTGELFF. The CDR3 DNA is TGCGCCAGCACCGACGGGGCAGTCCCGAACACCGGGGAGCTGTTTTTT.

The gene calls are TRBV4-1 and TRBJ1-1, with 7 bases identical to TRBD1. This CDR3 contains 14 residues. Germline V lookup: CDR1 MGHRA, CDR2 YSYEKL. V shed 0 bases, J shed 9 bases, and the junction held 7 bases outside the gene matches. DNA of the CDR3: TGCGCCAGCAGCCAAGATCGGGAGACAGGGCAAGCTTTCTTT. Residues: CASSQDRETGQAFF.

This clone was seen once. This sequence joins TRBV2 and TRBJ1-2; no clear D. V was shortened by 1 base and J by 2 bases, with 11 bases between the two germline ends. The CDR3 runs 15 residues. Germline V CDR1 and CDR2: SNHLY, FYNNEI. CDR3 amino acids: CASSEGPGANYGYTF. DNA of the CDR3: TGTGCCAGCAGTGAAGGGCCAGGCGCGAACTATGGCTACACCTTC.

The V gene is TRBV27, the J gene TRBJ1-1, with D possibly being TRBD1 (5 bases). CDR3 length: 18 residues. V was shortened by 6 bases and J by 7 bases, with 30 bases between the two germline ends. From germline, CDR1 is MNHEY and CDR2 SMNVEV (reference sequence). This chain's CDR3 is CASRPQGRGPARPGEAFF. Here the CDR3 DNA reads TGTGCCAGCAGGCCTCAAGGACGGGGACCGGCGCGGCCTGGTGAAGCTTTCTTT.

The rearrangement uses TRBV7-2 and TRBJ1-6; TRBD1 might be the D (6 bases). V was cut by 1 base and J by 7 bases, with 14 bases left in between. Germline lookup yields CDR1 SGHTA and CDR2 FQGNSA. The CDR3 totals 16 residues. The chain's CDR3 is CASSLDTGQGNSPLHF. In DNA form, the CDR3 reads TGTGCCAGCAGCTTAGATACAGGGCAGGGGAATTCACCCCTCCACTTT.

The chain uses TRBV4-2 and TRBJ1-4; D call uncertain. Looked up from germline, CDR1 is LGHNA and CDR2 is YNFKEQ. CDR3 length: 16 residues. V shed 3 bases and J shed 8 bases, with 19 bases lying between them. The CDR3 is CASSQASAGGGEKLFF. The CDR3 DNA is TGTGCCAGCAGCCAGGCTTCAGCGGGCGGTGGAGAAAAACTGTTTTTT.

V and J are TRBV6-5 and TRBJ1-6; the D is unclear. Germline V gives CDR1 MNHEY, CDR2 SVGAGI. The CDR3 is made up of 14 amino acids. The V and J ends lost 6 bases and 0 bases respectively, with 6 bases between them. The CDR3 spells CASSRPSYNSPLHF. The CDR3 coding sequence is TGTGCCAGCAGCCGCCCCTCCTATAATTCACCCCTCCACTTT.

The chain recombines TRBV2 with TRBJ2-5; 7 nucleotides agree with TRBD2. CDR3 length: 16 residues. Germline V lookup: CDR1 SNHLY, CDR2 FYNNEI. The J segment lost 2 bases and the V segment lost 4 bases, leaving 10 bases of the junction unmatched. The CDR3 sequence is CASSGYGGGPQETQYF. The DNA of the CDR3 is TGTGCCAGCAGTGGGTACGGCGGGGGACCGCAAGAGACCCAGTACTTC.

The chain has TRBV7-3 and TRBJ2-7; no definite D call. Germline V gene sequence: CDR1 SGHTA, CDR2 FQGTGA. Trimming removed 5 bases from V and 0 bases from J, with 8 bases in between. The CDR3 loop spans 13 amino acids. The DNA of the CDR3 is TGTGCCAGCAGCCAGGACGGCTCCTACGAGCAGTACTTC. Protein sequence: CASSQDGSYEQYF.